One and the same sample provided the 18 T cell receptor beta chains below, sequenced in a study of control samples from healthy donors and cancer patients. Data came from immunoSEQ multiplex PCR; TCRdb stores just in-frame clones and leaves some out. The sample includes just under 65,000 clones, 65% to 90% of them seen just once. Sequencing was carried out using blood. These receptors were taken from a man aged 35 to 55 in good health.

The chain links TRBV28 to TRBJ1-6; TRBD1 is a possible D gene (5 bases). V lost 2 bases and J lost 9, with 11 bases in between. Germline assignment: CDR1 MDHEN and CDR2 SYDVKM. CDR3 length: 14 amino acids. The chain's CDR3 is CASSLRGLGSPLHF. The CDR3 nucleotides read TGTGCCAGCAGTTTAAGGGGTCTGGGTTCACCCCTCCACTTT. Based on the CDR3 plus reference TRBV28 and TRBJ1-6, the full variable domain is DVKVTQSSRYLVKRTGEKVFLECVQDMDHENMFWYRQDPGLGLRLIYFSYDVKMKEKGDIPEGYSVSREKKERFSLILESASTNQTSMYLCASSLRGLGSPLHFGNGTRLTVT.

This chain uses TRBV2 with TRBJ1-1, with a possible D match to TRBD1 (6 bases). Trimming took off 8 bases at V and 1 base at J, with 14 bases between the two ends. This CDR3 has 14 residues. Per the germline V gene, CDR1 is SNHLY and CDR2 is FYNNEI. The CDR3 DNA sequence: TGTGCCAGCGTTTGGGGGGGGGCGAACACTGAAGCTTTCTTT. Encoded protein: CASVWGGANTEAFF.

The rearrangement joins TRBV12-3 or TRBV12-4 to TRBJ1-1; TRBD1 might be the D (5 bases). Trimming left V 7 bases short and J 1 base short, with 10 bases between. The CDR3 has 13 amino acids. CDR3 sequence: CASIRQGNTEAFF. For the CDR3, the DNA is TGTGCCAGCATCAGGCAGGGGAACACTGAAGCTTTCTTT.

This rearrangement joins TRBV4-2 to TRBJ2-7, with 12 bases identical to TRBD2. Trimming took 0 bases from V and 2 from J; bases not matched to a gene: 11. This CDR3 is 19 amino acids long. The germline V gene has CDR1 LGHNA and CDR2 YNFKEQ. CDR3 loop: CASSQDRGLAGRDTYEQYF. The CDR3 nucleotides are TGTGCCAGCAGCCAAGATCGTGGACTAGCGGGAAGGGACACCTACGAGCAGTACTTC.

The chain employs TRBV24-1 and TRBJ2-1, with D perhaps matching TRBD2 (6 bases). CDR3 length: 16 residues. V lost 3 bases to trimming and J lost 2 bases, with 13 bases between them. The germline V gene has CDR1 KGHDR and CDR2 SFDVKD. CDR3 in amino acids: CATSDPGLNPYNEQFF. CDR3 nucleotide sequence: TGTGCCACCAGTGATCCTGGACTAAACCCCTACAATGAGCAGTTCTTC.

The chain links TRBV7-9 to TRBJ1-2, with D unclear. Per germline, CDR1 SEHNR and CDR2 FQNEAQ (reference sequence). Trimming shortened V by 5 bases and J by 4 bases, and 8 bases separated the two germline ends. The CDR3 contains 12 residues. The CDR3, as DNA: TGTGCCAGCAGCCTCACGGGCTATGGCTACACCTTC. Translation: CASSLTGYGYTF.

This clone was counted a single time. The chain's CDR3 is CASSIGSGRTDTQYF. The CDR3 DNA follows: TGTGCCAGCAGCATTGGGAGCGGGAGGACAGATACGCAGTATTTT. The chain recombines TRBV5-8 with TRBJ2-3, with 9 bases aligning to TRBD2. This CDR3 comprises 15 residues. The trim removed 4 bases at V and 3 bases at J, leaving 6 bases unmatched. CDR1 is SGHTS, CDR2 YDEGEE, per germline. Full variable domain (remainder filled in from reference TRBV5-8 and TRBJ2-3): EAGVTQSPTHLIKTRGQQATLRCSPISGHTSVYWYQQALGLGLQFLLWYDEGEERNRGNFPPRFSGRQFPNYSSELNVNALELEDSALYLCASSIGSGRTDTQYFGPGTRLTVL.

This chain uses TRBV1 with TRBJ1-5. TRBV1 is an annotated pseudogene. The CDR3 is 17 residues long. CDR3 in DNA: TGCACCAGCAGCCAGGAACAACAGCGGGCGAGCAATCAGCCCCAGCATTTT. Protein product: CTSSQEQQRASNQPQHF.

The chain combines TRBV10-3 with TRBJ2-2; D uncertain. CDR3 length equals 15 residues. CDR1 and CDR2 (germline): ENHRY, SYGVKD. The ends were cut back, 3 bases at V and 4 bases at J, with 12 bases in the middle. The CDR3: CAISEGSEVTGELFF. The CDR3 nucleotides read TGTGCCATCAGTGAAGGGTCAGAAGTCACCGGGGAGCTGTTTTTT.

About this clone: One end of the junction does not line up with germline, which may come from a read error. CDR3 sequence (DNA): TGTGCCAGCAGTAACCAGGGCTCCTCCGAGCAGTACTTC. As protein: CASSNQGSSEQYF. J is TRBJ2-7 and V is TRBV6-2 or TRBV6-3; D possibly corresponds to TRBD1 (5 bases). The germline CDR1 and CDR2 sequences are MNHEY and SVGEGT. The CDR3 length is 13 residues.

The chain recombines TRBV4-1 with TRBJ1-6; D not certain. The germline V and J ends were trimmed by 0 bases and 3 bases, with 12 bases remaining between them. The germline V gene encodes CDR1 MGHRA and CDR2 YSYEKL. There are 17 residues in the CDR3. The CDR3: CASSQDQAGGYNSPLHF. The DNA for the CDR3 is TGCGCCAGCAGCCAAGACCAGGCTGGAGGCTATAATTCACCCCTCCACTTT.

The chain couples TRBV6-1 to TRBJ1-2; D may be TRBD1 (5 bases). Germline CDR1 reads MNHNS; CDR2 reads SASEGT. Deletions cut 3 bases from V and 8 bases from J, with 19 bases between. This CDR3 has 15 amino acids. DNA of the CDR3: TGTGCCAGCAGTGAGAGTGGGGGTGCTGTCGTAGGCTACACCTTC. This translates into CASSESGGAVVGYTF.

This chain links TRBV7-6 with TRBJ2-1; no clear D gene. Germline CDR1 SGHVS, CDR2 FNYEAQ. V shed 3 bases and J shed 6 bases, with 9 bases lying between them. This CDR3 region has 13 residues. DNA of the CDR3: TGTGCCAGCAGCTTGTACAGTCTCAATGAGCAGTTCTTC. It translates to CASSLYSLNEQFF. Filled out from reference TRBV7-6 and TRBJ2-1, the complete variable domain reads GAGVSQSPRYKVTKRGQDVALRCDPISGHVSLYWYRQALGQGPEFLTYFNYEAQQDKSGLPNDRFSAERPEGSISTLTIQRTEQRDSAMYRCASSLYSLNEQFFGPGTRLTVL.

The rearrangement links TRBV4-3 to TRBJ2-5; 7 bases agree with TRBD2. Germline V gene sequence: CDR1 LGHNA, CDR2 YSLEER. The ends lost 0 bases at V and 2 bases at J; junction bases unmatched: 9. The CDR3 has 17 amino acids. This chain's CDR3 is CASSQDARPAGQETQYF. The DNA for the CDR3 is TGCGCCAGCAGCCAAGATGCAAGGCCAGCGGGGCAAGAGACCCAGTACTTC.

With regard to this clone: Other DNA sequences in the same sample also yield this CDR3. The rearrangement links TRBV19 to TRBJ1-6; TRBD1 is a possible D gene (5 bases). The CDR3 extends over 16 amino acids. Trimming removed 3 bases from V and 0 bases from J, with 9 bases in between. Germline assignment: CDR1 LNHDA and CDR2 SQIVND (reference sequence). Here the CDR3 reads CASSIHRSSYNSPLHF. The CDR3 DNA follows: TGTGCCAGTAGTATCCACAGGAGCTCCTATAATTCACCCCTCCACTTT. Supplemented by reference TRBV19 and TRBJ1-6, the full variable domain reads DGGITQSPKYLFRKEGQNVTLSCEQNLNHDAMYWYRQDPGQGLRLIYYSQIVNDFQKGDIAEGYSVSREKKESFPLTVTSAQKNPTAFYLCASSIHRSSYNSPLHFGNGTRLTVT.

There are a few counts of this clone. This CDR3 reads CASSSGVGEQYF. The CDR3 nucleotides are TGTGCCAGCAGTTCAGGGGTGGGGGAGCAGTACTTC. This sequence joins TRBV6-6 and TRBJ2-7, with D possibly TRBD1 on 6 matching bases. Trimming removed 4 bases from V and 7 bases from J, with 11 bases in between. The CDR3 runs 12 residues. From germline, CDR1 is MNHNY and CDR2 SVGAGI (reference sequence).

The rearrangement joins TRBV6-6 to TRBJ1-5; 11 positions match TRBD1. This CDR3 comprises 16 residues. V lost 1 base to trimming and J lost 6 bases; unmatched junction nucleotides: 5. Per germline, CDR1 MNHNY and CDR2 SVGAGI (reference sequence). The CDR3 nucleotides are TGTGCCAGCAGTTACTGGACAGGGGGCGCCGGTCAGCCCCAGCATTTT. Its translation: CASSYWTGGAGQPQHF.

The rearrangement joins TRBV28 to TRBJ2-1; no firm D call. The CDR3 contains 15 residues. Germline V gives CDR1 MDHEN, CDR2 SYDVKM. V lost 6 bases and J 4 bases, leaving 16 bases between the germline ends. The DNA of the CDR3 is TGTGCCAGCAGCTCCACCGGGTCTTTTTACAATGAGCAGTTCTTC. It encodes CASSSTGSFYNEQFF.